These 19 T cell receptor beta chains share one sample of origin, sequenced in a study of T cell repertoires in cytomegalovirus infection. MiXCR, applied by TCRdb to the reads, yields one record per CDR3 protein. The table lists more than 150,000 distinct CDR3 sequences, roughly a fifth of them singletons. Sequenced sample: PBMCs. The receptors were sampled from a human donor in good health (CMV status not recorded). Some clones in this sample may be carry-over from other donors' samples.

Remarks on this clonotype: A much larger clone lies a single base off, so this may be a read error. This chain joins TRBV7-2 and TRBJ2-7, with D possibly being TRBD1 (6 bases). Germline V gene lookup returns CDR1 SGHTA and CDR2 FQGNSA. The CDR3 loop spans 15 amino acids. The CDR3 DNA follows: TGTGCCAGCAGCCGACAGACAGGTCACGCCGACGAGCATTACTTC. Its protein product is CASSRQTGHADEHYF. The complete variable domain, with remaining parts taken from reference TRBV7-2 and TRBJ2-7, reads GAGVSQSPSNKVTEKGKDVELRCDPISGHTALYWYRQSLGQGLEFLIYFQGNSAPDKSGLPSDRFSAERTGGSVSTLTIQRTQQEDSAVYLCASSRQTGHADEHYFGPGTRLTVT.

This clonotype was seen a handful of times. This rearrangement joins TRBV29-1 to TRBJ2-3, with D unresolved. Germline loops: CDR1 SQVTM, CDR2 ANQGSEA. The ends were cut back, 0 bases at V and 4 bases at J, with 11 bases in the middle. This CDR3 spans 14 amino acids. CDR3 in DNA: TGCAGCGTTGAAGAGTTGTCTATTTCAGATACGCAGTATTTT. Translation: CSVEELSISDTQYF.

The V and J genes are TRBV7-8 and TRBJ1-1; 8 positions agree with TRBD1. The CDR3 extends over 17 amino acids. Germline V CDR1 and CDR2: SGHVS, FQNEAQ. V lost 0 bases, J lost 4 bases, and 10 bases stayed unmatched. CDR3 loop: CASSLAIGGQGGTEAFF. In DNA, the CDR3 is TGTGCCAGCAGCTTAGCGATAGGTGGACAGGGAGGCACTGAAGCTTTCTTT.

The V call is TRBV28, the J call TRBJ1-4, with a possible D match to TRBD1 (5 bases). This CDR3 is 15 amino acids long. Germline V CDR1 and CDR2: MDHEN, SYDVKM. The V end was cut by 4 bases, the J end by 5 bases, with 14 bases between. In DNA form, the CDR3 reads TGTGCCAGCAGTTGGATTGACAGCTACAATGAAAAACTGTTTTTT. This encodes CASSWIDSYNEKLFF.

The CDR3: CASTLKQGSTEAFF. The CDR3 bases are TGTGCCAGCACCCTTAAACAGGGATCCACTGAAGCTTTCTTT. The chain carries TRBV2 and TRBJ1-1; possible D gene TRBD1, 6 bases. V lost 7 bases to trimming and J lost 4 bases, with 16 bases between them. This CDR3 is 14 amino acids long. CDR1 is SNHLY and CDR2 is FYNNEI in the germline V gene.

This clonotype was recorded a few times. The chain links TRBV19 to TRBJ2-5; 8 nucleotides line up with TRBD2. Germline V lookup: CDR1 LNHDA, CDR2 SQIVND (reference sequence). The J segment lost 5 bases and the V segment lost 6 bases, leaving 5 bases of the junction unmatched. The CDR3 is 13 residues long. CDR3 region: CASRMVAGETQYF. As DNA, the CDR3 is TGTGCCAGTAGAATGGTAGCGGGGGAGACCCAGTACTTC.

This clonotype came up many times. J is TRBJ1-1 and V is TRBV6-1; D possibly corresponds to TRBD1 (5 bases). Trimming shortened V by 6 bases and J by 2 bases, and 22 bases separated the two germline ends. Germline V CDR1 and CDR2: MNHNS, SASEGT. The CDR3 is 17 amino acids. Here the CDR3 DNA reads TGTGCCAGCAGCGAAATGGGCCAGTGGGGCCCTAACACTGAAGCTTTCTTT. It encodes CASSEMGQWGPNTEAFF.

The chain has TRBV12-3 or TRBV12-4 and TRBJ1-1; the D is unclear. The length of the CDR3 is 15 residues. Trimming cost V 1 base and J 1 base, with 10 bases left between them. As DNA, the CDR3 is TGTGCCAGCAGTTTAGTAATTCGCCAGAACACTGAAGCTTTCTTT. It is translated as CASSLVIRQNTEAFF.

The V gene is TRBV5-4, the J gene TRBJ2-1; 7 bases fit TRBD2. The CDR3 is 13 residues long. V dropped 2 bases and J dropped 6; count of bases not matched to a gene: 2. Germline values: CDR1 SGHNT, CDR2 YYREEE (reference sequence). The CDR3 sequence: CASSFGLVNEQFF. CDR3 DNA sequence: TGTGCCAGCAGCTTTGGACTAGTCAATGAGCAGTTCTTC.

This clonotype was seen more than once but under ten times. The DNA of the CDR3 is TGTGCCAGTAGTATGGCAGGGGGCCAAGAGACCCAGTACTTC. This gives the protein CASSMAGGQETQYF. This chain connects TRBV19 to TRBJ2-5; 7 bases are a match to TRBD1. The CDR3 runs 14 residues. J lost 1 base, V lost 3 bases, and 2 bases had no gene match. CDR1 and CDR2 (germline): LNHDA, SQIVND (reference sequence).

The genes are TRBV5-1 and TRBJ2-1; D ambiguous. V lost 4 bases and J 8 bases, leaving 7 bases between the germline ends. The germline V gene has CDR1 SGHRS and CDR2 YFSETQ. The CDR3 is made up of 11 amino acids. The CDR3 DNA reads as TGCGCCAGCAGCAAGAAAGATGAGCAGTTCTTC. Translation gives CASSKKDEQFF.

This clonotype was found many times. This sequence joins TRBV7-2 and TRBJ1-2, with D possibly being TRBD1 (6 bases). The germline CDR1 and CDR2 sequences are SGHTA and FQGNSA. Trimming took 4 bases from V and 8 from J, leaving 17 bases between them. CDR3 length: 14 residues. The CDR3 region has the DNA TGTGCCAGCAGCTGGACAACAGGGACTGGCGGCTACACCTTC. As protein: CASSWTTGTGGYTF.

The gene calls are TRBV20-1 and TRBJ2-1; D gene ambiguous. The CDR3 is 12 residues long. Between the trimmed V and J ends, which lost 7 bases and 6 bases, there was a span of 13 bases. Germline V gene data show CDR1 as DFQATT and CDR2 as SNEGSKA (reference sequence). The CDR3 DNA sequence: TGCAGTGTTACCTTACACGGCAATGAGCAGTTCTTC. It encodes CSVTLHGNEQFF.

A few counts support this clonotype. This chain uses TRBV2 with TRBJ1-3; TRBD1 is a possible D gene (5 bases). In germline, CDR1 is SNHLY, CDR2 FYNNEI. The CDR3 length is 13 residues. The V and J ends lost 5 bases and 4 bases respectively, with 9 bases between them. CDR3 sequence reads: CASSRGLGNTIYF. CDR3 bases: TGTGCCAGCAGTAGGGGACTAGGAAACACCATATATTTT. Together with reference TRBV2 and TRBJ1-3, the CDR3 gives the full variable domain: EPEVTQTPSHQVTQMGQEVILRCVPISNHLYFYWYRQILGQKVEFLVSFYNNEISEKSEIFDDQFSVERPDGSNFTLKIRSTKLEDSAMYFCASSRGLGNTIYFGEGSWLTVV.

The V gene is TRBV14, the J gene TRBJ2-7, with 7 positions matching TRBD1. CDR3 length equals 13 residues. J gave up 6 bases and V 3 bases, and 5 bases lay outside the gene matches. Per germline, CDR1 SGHDN and CDR2 FVKESK. The DNA of the CDR3 is TGTGCCAGCAGCCAGCCACAGGGGTCCGAGCAGTACTTC. This codes for CASSQPQGSEQYF.

This clonotype was observed at least ten times. The chain uses TRBV7-6 and TRBJ2-5; D is perhaps TRBD2 (6 bases). V shed 5 bases and J shed 5 bases, with 15 bases lying between them. The CDR3 contains 14 residues. Per the germline V gene, CDR1 is SGHVS and CDR2 is FNYEAQ. CDR3 in DNA: TGTGCCAGCAGCCTAGATGGAGGGAGGGAGACCCAGTACTTC. Its protein product is CASSLDGGRETQYF.

This clonotype was detected a few times. V usage is TRBV7-6 and J usage is TRBJ2-6; TRBD2 might be the D (5 bases). The CDR3 is 16 residues long. Germline V gene lookup returns CDR1 SGHVS and CDR2 FNYEAQ. V was trimmed by 5 bases and J by 6 bases, leaving 17 bases between them. DNA for the CDR3: TGTGCCAGCAGCCCCCCGCGGGCAGGAAAGGCCAACGTCCTGACTTTC. This gives the protein CASSPPRAGKANVLTF.

At least ten counts were recorded for this clonotype. This rearrangement joins TRBV20-1 to TRBJ1-2; D is possibly TRBD1 (5 bases). From germline, CDR1 is DFQATT and CDR2 SNEGSKA (reference sequence). This CDR3 has 13 amino acids. Trimming took 5 bases from V and 4 from J, leaving 14 bases between them. This CDR3 is CSAGRGAGYGYTF. CDR3 sequence (DNA): TGCAGTGCTGGTCGAGGGGCAGGCTATGGCTACACCTTC.

V and J are TRBV12-3 or TRBV12-4 and TRBJ2-5; 8 bases agree with TRBD2. CDR3 length equals 14 residues. After removal of 7 bases from V and 1 base from J, the junction contained 5 bases not matched to a gene. CDR3 in amino acids: CASKEGLAQETQYF. The CDR3 nucleotides read TGTGCCAGCAAGGAAGGACTAGCCCAAGAGACCCAGTACTTC.